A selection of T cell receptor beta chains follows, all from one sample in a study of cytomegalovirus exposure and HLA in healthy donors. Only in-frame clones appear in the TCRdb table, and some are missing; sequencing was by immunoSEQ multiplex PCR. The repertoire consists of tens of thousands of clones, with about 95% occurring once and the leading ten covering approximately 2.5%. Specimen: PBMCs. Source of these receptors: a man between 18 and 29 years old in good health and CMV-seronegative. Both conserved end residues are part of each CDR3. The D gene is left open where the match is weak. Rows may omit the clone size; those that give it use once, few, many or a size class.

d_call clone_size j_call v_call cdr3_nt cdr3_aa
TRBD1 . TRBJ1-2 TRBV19 TGTGCCAGTAGTATAGCCATGACAGGGAACTATGGCTACACCTTC CASSIAMTGNYGYTF
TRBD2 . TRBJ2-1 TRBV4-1 TGCGCCAGCAGCCAAGAGATAGCGGGAGGGTCCTACAATGAGCAGTTCTTC CASSQEIAGGSYNEQFF
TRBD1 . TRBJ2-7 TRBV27 TGTGCCAGCAGTTTAGCCACCGGGACAGGATGGAGGCATCCTTCCGAGCAGTACTTC CASSLATGTGWRHPSEQYF
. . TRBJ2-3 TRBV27 TGTGCCAGCAGTCTAGGGGCGTCGCAGTATTTT CASSLGASQYF
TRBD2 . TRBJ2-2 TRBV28 TGTGCCAGCAGTTCCTCACTAGCGGGAGGCACCGGGGAGCTGTTTTTT CASSSSLAGGTGELFF
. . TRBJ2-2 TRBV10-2 TGCGCCAGCGGTGGGGGGAGGAGGACCGGGGAGCTGTTTTTT CASGGGRRTGELFF
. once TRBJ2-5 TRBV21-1 TGTGCCAGCAGCAAGCCTTACGACAGGGCCCAAGAGGACAGTGAGACCCAGTACTTC CASSKPYDRAQEDSETQYF
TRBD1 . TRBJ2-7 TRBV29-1 TGCAGCGTTGAAGACCTGGTGGGACAGGGAAAGTACGAGCAGTACTTC CSVEDLVGQGKYEQYF
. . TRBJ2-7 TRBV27 TGTGCCAGCAGTTTTACCTGGCAACACTCCTACGAGCAGTACTTC CASSFTWQHSYEQYF
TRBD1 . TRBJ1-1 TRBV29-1 TGCAGCGTTCGTGCGGACAGGGCGAGCACTGAAGCTTTCTTT CSVRADRASTEAFF
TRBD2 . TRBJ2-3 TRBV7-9 TGTGCCAGCAGCTTCGGGGGGAATACGCAGTATTTT CASSFGGNTQYF
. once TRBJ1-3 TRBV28 TGTGCCAGCAGTTTATGGGGTGCAGGCCCAGGAAACACCATATATTTT CASSLWGAGPGNTIYF
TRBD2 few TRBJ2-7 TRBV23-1 TGCGCCAGCAGTCAATCTGGGGCTAGCGGGAGGGCCGTGTACGAGCAGTACTTC CASSQSGASGRAVYEQYF
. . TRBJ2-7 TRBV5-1 TGCGCCAGCAGCTACAACGACAGGTTCGAGCAGTACTTC CASSYNDRFEQYF
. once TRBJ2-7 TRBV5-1 TGCGCCAGCAGCTTATCCCAGAACTACGAGCAGTACTTC CASSLSQNYEQYF
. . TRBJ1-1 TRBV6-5 TGTGCCAGCAGTTTAATAATGGCTCGGGACACTGAAGCTTTCTTT CASSLIMARDTEAFF
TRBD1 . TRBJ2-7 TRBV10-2 TGCGCCAGCAGGGACAGGCCCCTACTATCCTACGAGCAGTACTTC CASRDRPLLSYEQYF
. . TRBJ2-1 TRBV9 TGTGCCAGCAGCGTTACAGGGGACTTCTACAATGAGCAGTTCTTC CASSVTGDFYNEQFF
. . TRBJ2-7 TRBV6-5 TGTGCCAGCAGTTACTCTCCGGGACAACCTTCGAAGCAGTACTTC CASSYSPGQPSKQYF
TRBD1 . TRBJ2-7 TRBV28 TGTGCCAGCAGTTTTTCCTCAGACGGGACAGGGGACTACGAGCAGTACTTC CASSFSSDGTGDYEQYF
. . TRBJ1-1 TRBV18 TGTGCCAGCTCACATGTTTCAGGGGACGACACTGAAGCTTTCTTT CASSHVSGDDTEAFF
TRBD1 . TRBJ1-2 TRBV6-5 TGTGCCAGCAGTCTGGACAGGAGCGGCTACACCTTC CASSLDRSGYTF
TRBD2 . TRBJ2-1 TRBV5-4 TGTGCCAGCAGCTTGTGGGCTAGCGGGAGGGGAAATGAGCAGTTCTTC CASSLWASGRGNEQFF
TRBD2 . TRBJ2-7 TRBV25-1 TGTGCCAGCAGTGTAGCGGGGATCGAGCAGTACTTC CASSVAGIEQYF
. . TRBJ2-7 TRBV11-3 TGTGCCAGCAGCGGAGGGTACGGGAGTCGTGACGAGCAGTACTTC CASSGGYGSRDEQYF
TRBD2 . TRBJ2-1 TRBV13 TGTGCCAGCAGCCCCCGGACTAGCGGGAGTGGGAATGAGCAGTTCTTC CASSPRTSGSGNEQFF
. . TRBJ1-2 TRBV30 TGTGCCTGGAGTGACCTGGGGCCGGGCCCAGGCTACACCTTC CAWSDLGPGPGYTF
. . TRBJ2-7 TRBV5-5 TGTGCCAGCAGCCCAGGGATTCTCTACGAGCAGTACTTC CASSPGILYEQYF
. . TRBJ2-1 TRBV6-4 TGTGCCAGCAGTGCACGTAGCGGCTACAATGAGCAGTTCTTC CASSARSGYNEQFF
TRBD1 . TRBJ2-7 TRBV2 TGTGCCAGCAGTGACTACACGGGACAGGTCTCCTACGAGCAGTACTTC CASSDYTGQVSYEQYF
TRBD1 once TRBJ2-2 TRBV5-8 TGTGCCAGCAGCCGAGGGAACAGGGGGTTTTCCCGGACCGGGGAGCTGTTTTTT CASSRGNRGFSRTGELFF
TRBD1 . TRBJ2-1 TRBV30 TGTGCCGGGGGAAGGGGACAGAGCTCCTACAATGAGCAGTTCTTC CAGGRGQSSYNEQFF
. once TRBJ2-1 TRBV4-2 TGTGCCAGCACTAGCGTGAATGAGCAGTTCTTC CASTSVNEQFF
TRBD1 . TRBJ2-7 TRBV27 TGTGCCAGCAGTTGGGGACAGGGGCTTTTTCACGAGCAGTACTTC CASSWGQGLFHEQYF
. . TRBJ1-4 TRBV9 TGTGCCAGCAGCGCGTCAGAAAGATCTAATGAAAAACTGTTTTTT CASSASERSNEKLFF
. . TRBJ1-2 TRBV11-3 TGTGCCAGCATCCCGGGGAATAACTATGGCTACACCTTC CASIPGNNYGYTF
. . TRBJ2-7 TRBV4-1 TGCGCCAGCAGCCGCGGGGCGTTCTACGAGCAGTACTTC CASSRGAFYEQYF
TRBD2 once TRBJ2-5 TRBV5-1 TGCGCCAGCAGCTTGGATCTAGCGGTTAAAGAGACCCAGTACTTC CASSLDLAVKETQYF
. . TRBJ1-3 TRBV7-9 TGTGCCAGCAGCTTCACGGGGATAGGAAACACCATATATTTT CASSFTGIGNTIYF
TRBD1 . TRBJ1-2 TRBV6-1 TGTGCCAGCTACCGACAGGGACGCTATGGCTACACCTTC CASYRQGRYGYTF
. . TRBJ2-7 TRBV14 TGTGCCAGCAGCCCCGCGGGGACGGAGCCCTACGAGCAGTACTTC CASSPAGTEPYEQYF
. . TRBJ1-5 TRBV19 TGTGCCAGTAGTATAGAGGAAACAGGGTTCGGGCAGCCCCAGCATTTT CASSIEETGFGQPQHF
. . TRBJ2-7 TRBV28 TGTGCCAGCAGGAGGCTCAGTTACGAGCAGTACTTC CASRRLSYEQYF
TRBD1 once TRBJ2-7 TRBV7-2 TGTGCCAGCAGCTTAATACAGGGGTACGAGCAGTACTTC CASSLIQGYEQYF
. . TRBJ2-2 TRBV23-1 TGCGCCAGCACGGGTGGCGGGGAGCTGTTTTTT CASTGGGELFF
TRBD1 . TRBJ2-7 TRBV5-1 TGCGCCAGCAGCTTGGGAGACAGGGGAGATACGGAGCAGTACTTC CASSLGDRGDTEQYF
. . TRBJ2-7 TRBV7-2 TGTGCCAGCAGCTTATTCAGGCAGTGGCCCGAGCAGTACTTC CASSLFRQWPEQYF
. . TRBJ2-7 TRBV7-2 TGTGCCAGCAGCTTAGCTCGGGACTACGAGCAGTACTTC CASSLARDYEQYF